This T cell receptor (beta chain) was recorded in a study of monozygotic twins with inflammatory bowel disease. Study-wide results and limits: Fewer clonotypes were shared with others by IBD patients than by healthy twins, especially with disease activity. Distinct T cell subtypes could not be told apart. No detectable difference in repertoire similarity separated concordant from discordant twins, possibly as a result of limited power.

It was from whole blood, with no T cell sorting, that total RNA was isolated. Notes on this clonotype: Its antigen is currently unknown.

One entry per CDR3 protein, without DNA, is what TCRdb gives after re-calling the 5' RACE reads. The repertoire shows around 400,000 distinct CDR3 sequences; the top ten hold around 2.3%. The germline CDR1 and CDR2 sequences are SNHLY and FYNNEI. This CDR3 is 16 amino acids long. This chain uses TRBV2 with TRBJ1-6. Sequenced input: blood. The sequence was collected from a human donor with ulcerative colitis or Crohn's disease, or a healthy co-twin of an affected twin (not recorded which). This CDR3 is CASSDSGRTPNSPLHF. The whole variable domain, remainder taken from reference TRBV2 and TRBJ1-6, is EPEVTQTPSHQVTQMGQEVILRCVPISNHLYFYWYRQILGQKVEFLVSFYNNEISEKSEIFDDQFSVERPDGSNFTLKIRSTKLEDSAMYFCASSDSGRTPNSPLHFGNGTRLTVT.